Detailed here is one TCR beta chain. The sample holds one count of this clone. There is no known antigen for this receptor. Given a much more abundant clone one base away, this may be a read error. The record originates from a study of beta chain features in type 1 diabetes (dated by TCRdb to 2016 to 2018). Study-level background: Mean age, gender distribution, total cell number and subset yield were not different between patients and healthy donors. Across all samples, 90 million to 130 million sorted cells were examined, and cell number per subset correlated strongly with RNA yield. In the study, TCRB repertoires of sorted circulating CD4+ T cell subsets from recently diagnosed type 1 diabetes patients were compared with those of matched healthy donors. Whereas all 30 or so donors provided naive and central memory subsets, regulatory and stem cell-like memory subsets were isolated from just 8 patients and roughly eight healthy donors. The study at large found these results: PCR may preferentially amplify shorter templates, but because patient and control samples were amplified and corrected together, any resulting skew would affect both groups equally. Only small numbers of individuals were included in the HLA sub-analyses, which left unresolved whether HLA type had any influence on TCRB rearrangement. A moderate but significant shortening of TCRB CDR3 length was observed in type 1 diabetes patients in all four CD4+ subsets. Because cDNA was sequenced instead of genomic DNA, activated cells with high expression could be over-represented, although the groups did not differ in activation or CD3 levels. Naive, central memory and regulatory TCRB repertoires appeared to be more similar among patients than among healthy donors. At VDJ recombination sites, type 1 diabetes patients had fewer insertions and more deleted nucleotides, which implies abnormalities in thymic rearrangement.

According to the germline V gene, CDR1 reads SGHDN and CDR2 reads FVKESK. Its CDR3 holds 13 amino acids, cysteine through phenylalanine. This entry keeps only the CDR3 DNA: 39 bases, framed from base 1. Each donor gave one peripheral blood draw, approximately 100 mL on average, collected into heparinised tubes. A BD FACSAria II and a panel including CD45RO, CCR7, CD25, CD127, CD95 and CD27 were used to sort naive, central memory, regulatory and stem cell-like memory CD4+ T cells. All sorted populations exceeded 95% purity. PBMCs were isolated right away by Lymphoprep density gradient centrifugation and were stained directly, without culture. So that batch effects would be minimized, each experiment stained and sorted samples in pairs, pairing one healthy donor with one patient. The High Capacity cDNA Reverse Transcription Kit was used to reverse transcribe all of the isolated RNA, meaning that expressed TCRB transcripts were what got sequenced. Deep immunoSEQ sequencing was applied to naive, central memory and regulatory T cell samples, giving an average of about 3.57 million total reads per sample. Sorted cells were lysed in RLT buffer, and RNA was extracted using DNase-treated RNeasy Micro or Mini kits according to cell number. Each cell subset was processed separately to prevent cross-contamination, with patient and healthy donor samples processed together. Using the immunoSEQ multiplex PCR, TCRB sequences were amplified from cDNA into 87-bp fragments spanning the CDR3 region. Sequencing of the amplicons was done on the Illumina HiSeq platform. The original methods were these. PCR bias was corrected computationally using synthetic template baselines, and reads within Hamming distance 2 were collapsed, with unmergeable singletons discarded. Reads were aligned against IMGT to assign V, D and J genes, CDR3 length and insertions or deletions at six rearrangement sites. Within each subset, clonotype counts were normalized to the number of sorted cells before true diversity and Gini coefficients were calculated with the tcR R package. The overlap coefficient, calculated on TCRB nucleotide sequences, was used to measure repertoire sharing. As a proxy for the pre-selection repertoire, out-of-frame TCRB sequences from naive cells were analyzed. Held by TCRdb, this immuneACCESS table contains in-frame sequences only and omits some clones. Under half of the omission traces to an unresolved V gene where checked; the cause of the rest is unknown. From that table come the V and J calls and clone size; the DNA was used to work out D and trimming. Across this sample there are 900,000 or so clones, with about a sixth seen only once. The ten largest clones add up to 0.02% to 0.03% of the sample.

What was sequenced was naive CD4+ T cells from blood. The cell subset or site label here, explained by the study, means: true naive CD4+ T cells. The TCR originated in a woman between 18 and 29 years old in good health. The chain joins TRBV14 to TRBJ2-1; the junction holds 7 bases that match TRBD2. The sequenced DNA is TGTACCAGCAGCCGCGGGAGAGGGTATGAGCAGTTCTTC. Its product reads: CTSSRGRGYEQFF.